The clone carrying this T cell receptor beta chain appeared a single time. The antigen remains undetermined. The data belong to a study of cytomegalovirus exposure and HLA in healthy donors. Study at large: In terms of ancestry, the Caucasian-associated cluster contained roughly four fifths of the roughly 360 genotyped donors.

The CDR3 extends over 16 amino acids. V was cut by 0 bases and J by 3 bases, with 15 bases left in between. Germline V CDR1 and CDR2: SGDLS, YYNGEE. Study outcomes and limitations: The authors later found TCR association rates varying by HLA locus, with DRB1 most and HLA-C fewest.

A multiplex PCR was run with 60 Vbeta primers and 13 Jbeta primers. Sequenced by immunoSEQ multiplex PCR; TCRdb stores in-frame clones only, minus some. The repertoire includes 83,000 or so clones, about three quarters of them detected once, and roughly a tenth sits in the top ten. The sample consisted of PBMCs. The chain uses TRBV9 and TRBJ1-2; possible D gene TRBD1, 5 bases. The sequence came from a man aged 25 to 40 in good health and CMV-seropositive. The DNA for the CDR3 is TGTGCCAGCAGCGTAGCTCAGGAGGGGCCGGACTATGGCTACACCTTC. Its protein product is CASSVAQEGPDYGYTF.